These 18 T cell receptor beta chains were sequenced from one sample in a study of T cell responses to AZD1222 COVID-19 vaccine. Generated by immunoSEQ multiplex PCR, the TCRdb table keeps only in-frame clones and is missing some. The sample records over 150,000 clones, 87% being singletons. Specimen: peripheral blood, collected 28 days after the second AZD1222 dose. All receptors come from an adult who received the AZD1222 COVID-19 vaccine.

J is TRBJ1-1 and V is TRBV29-1; D is unresolved. This CDR3 contains 10 residues. Germline lookup yields CDR1 SQVTM and CDR2 ANQGSEA. V dropped 2 bases and J dropped 5 bases, with 3 bases sitting between them. The CDR3 protein is CSVEQTEAFF. Written as DNA, the CDR3 is TGCAGCGTTGAACAGACTGAAGCTTTCTTT.

The gene calls are TRBV4-3 and TRBJ2-5, with D perhaps matching TRBD2 (7 bases). The CDR3 has 15 residues. Trimming shortened V by 5 bases and J by 5 bases, and 18 bases separated the two germline ends. In germline, CDR1 is LGHNA, CDR2 YSLEER. The DNA of the CDR3 is TGCGCCAGCAGCGGCGGTGCGGGGGCGGGGGAGACCCAGTACTTC. Translation: CASSGGAGAGETQYF.

The DNA for the CDR3 is TGTGCCAGCAGCTTAAAGGGGCCGAGCTCCTACGAGCAGTACTTC. Translating gives CASSLKGPSSYEQYF. The chain links TRBV7-2 to TRBJ2-7; weak D call: TRBD1 (5 bases). V shed 2 bases and J shed 0 bases, with 11 bases lying between them. The germline V gene encodes CDR1 SGHTA and CDR2 FQGNSA. CDR3 length: 15 amino acids.

This clone appeared once. The chain joins TRBV7-2 to TRBJ2-7, with a weak D call TRBD2 (6 bases). V lost 7 bases and J lost 4, with 17 bases in between. CDR1 SGHTA and CDR2 FQGNSA come from the germline V gene. There are 14 residues in the CDR3. The CDR3 here is CASTQDRGRYEQYF. CDR3 nucleotides: TGTGCCAGCACCCAAGACCGGGGGAGGTACGAGCAGTACTTC. Complete variable domain (other parts from reference TRBV7-2 and TRBJ2-7): GAGVSQSPSNKVTEKGKDVELRCDPISGHTALYWYRQSLGQGLEFLIYFQGNSAPDKSGLPSDRFSAERTGGSVSTLTIQRTQQEDSAVYLCASTQDRGRYEQYFGPGTRLTVT.

The V and J genes are TRBV5-4 and TRBJ2-2; 7 bases are shared with TRBD2. This CDR3 comprises 16 residues. Germline V gives CDR1 SGHNT, CDR2 YYREEE (reference sequence). J gave up 6 bases and V 1 base, and 9 bases lay outside the gene matches. CDR3 protein: CASSLLLRGSSGELFF. In nucleotides, the CDR3 is TGTGCCAGCAGCTTGTTGTTGCGGGGGAGTTCCGGGGAGCTGTTTTTT.

The CDR3 DNA is TGTGCCTGGGACGGGGGAGGTAGCTCCTACGAGCAGTACTTC. Encoded protein: CAWDGGGSSYEQYF. The J gene is TRBJ2-7, the V gene TRBV30; a possible D gene is TRBD2 (6 bases). V gave up 5 bases and J gave up 0 bases, with 14 bases separating them. Per the germline V gene, CDR1 is GTSNPN and CDR2 is SVGIG (reference sequence). The CDR3 consists of 14 residues.

This clone was observed a single time. The sample holds other DNA sequences that translate to the same CDR3. The chain combines TRBV13 with TRBJ1-2; 8 bases align to TRBD1. J gave up 4 bases and V 0 bases, and 7 bases lay outside the gene matches. Germline CDR1 reads PRHDT; CDR2 reads FYEKMQ (reference sequence). The CDR3 length is 16 residues. The CDR3 is CASSLGRGRGGYGYTF. The CDR3 region has the DNA TGTGCCAGCAGCTTAGGCAGGGGGCGAGGAGGCTATGGCTACACCTTC.

This clone was counted a few times. The genes are TRBV18 and TRBJ1-1; D remains ambiguous. CDR1 and CDR2 (germline): KGHSH, LQKENI. V lost 2 bases to trimming and J lost 4 bases, with 11 bases between them. The CDR3 length is 14 residues. The CDR3 region has the DNA TGTGCCAGCTCACCAAGGAGGGAAAGCACTGAAGCTTTCTTT. Translated, it gives CASSPRRESTEAFF.

This chain joins TRBV4-1 and TRBJ1-3, with no clear D. CDR3 size: 16 residues. V lost 4 bases and J lost 0, with 13 bases in between. CDR1 MGHRA and CDR2 YSYEKL come from the germline V gene. CDR3 residues: CASSRGNGPSGNTIYF. As DNA, the CDR3 is TGCGCCAGCAGCCGTGGAAACGGACCCTCTGGAAACACCATATATTTT.

The J gene is TRBJ2-3, the V gene TRBV11-2; TRBD1 matches 10 bases. Trimming at V came to 4 bases and at J to 4 bases, leaving 11 bases not matched to a gene. This CDR3 is 17 amino acids long. CDR1 and CDR2 (germline): SGHAT, FQNNGV. In DNA form, the CDR3 reads TGTGCCAGCAGCTCTACGGACAGGGGGGGGTGGGCAGATACGCAGTATTTT. Translation: CASSSTDRGGWADTQYF.

The rearrangement uses TRBV3-1 (or the pseudogene TRBV3-2) and TRBJ2-7, with unresolved D. The CDR3 spans 15 residues. Trimming removed 5 bases at V and 7 bases at J, with 21 bases between. CDR1 and CDR2 (germline): LGHDT, YNNKEL (reference sequence). The CDR3: CASSLPARSFGEQYF. Here the CDR3 DNA reads TGTGCCAGCAGCTTACCGGCCCGATCGTTCGGGGAGCAGTACTTC.

This clone was seen only a few times. This chain uses TRBV12-5 with TRBJ1-2; no definite D call. This CDR3 has 13 amino acids. Trimming took 0 bases from V and 4 from J, leaving 6 bases between them. CDR1 LGHNT and CDR2 FRNRAP come from the germline V gene. In DNA form, the CDR3 reads TGTGCTAGTGGTTTGGTGACGGCCTATGGCTACACCTTC. Translating it yields CASGLVTAYGYTF.

A single count supports this clone. This rearrangement joins TRBV6-5 to TRBJ1-2; D uncertain. This CDR3 region has 13 residues. V was pared by 4 bases and J by 4 bases, with 10 bases between. The germline V gene has CDR1 MNHEY and CDR2 SVGAGI. For the CDR3, the DNA is TGTGCCAGCAGTTTCACCGGGAGCTATGGCTACACCTTC. Its translation: CASSFTGSYGYTF.

The CDR3 DNA reads as TGTGCCAGCAGTAACGGACAGGGGAAGGGGTACGAGCAGTACTTC. The encoded protein is CASSNGQGKGYEQYF. The genes are TRBV6-6 and TRBJ2-7, with 9 nucleotides matching TRBD1. There are 15 residues in the CDR3. Trimming cost V 5 bases and J 4 bases; bases outside gene matches: 9. The germline CDR1 and CDR2 sequences are MNHNY and SVGAGI (reference sequence).

The chain is built from TRBV4-2 and TRBJ1-2, with TRBD1 matching 7 bases. The ends lost 0 bases at V and 4 bases at J; junction bases unmatched: 5. The germline CDR1 and CDR2 sequences are LGHNA and YNFKEQ. The CDR3 is 15 residues long. The CDR3 is CASSQDLGQAYGYTF. The CDR3 DNA is TGTGCCAGCAGCCAAGACCTTGGACAGGCCTATGGCTACACCTTC.

Note on this clone: The junction departs from the called germline gene at one end, perhaps through a read error. This sequence joins TRBV9 and TRBJ1-1; 7 nucleotides agree with TRBD1. Germline loops: CDR1 SGDLS, CDR2 YYNGEE. The CDR3 is made up of 14 amino acids. The CDR3 loop is CASSAQQGNPEAFF. For the CDR3, the DNA is TGTGCCAGCAGCGCCCAACAGGGGAACCCTGAAGCTTTCTTT.

This chain links TRBV5-1 with TRBJ2-5; 7 bases line up with TRBD1. With V trimmed by 0 bases and J by 1 base, 3 bases remained unmatched. CDR1 is SGHRS, CDR2 YFSETQ, per germline. The CDR3 extends over 15 amino acids. CDR3 in amino acids: CASSLGTGPQETQYF. As DNA, the CDR3 is TGCGCCAGCAGCTTGGGGACAGGCCCCCAAGAGACCCAGTACTTC.

The chain joins TRBV14 to TRBJ1-2; 7 nucleotides align to TRBD1. V was clipped by 3 bases and J by 5 bases; unmatched bases: 3. CDR1 is SGHDN, CDR2 FVKESK, per germline. This CDR3 is 13 amino acids long. CDR3 sequence (DNA): TGTGCCAGCAGCCACTACAGGGGATATGGCTACACCTTC. Its protein is CASSHYRGYGYTF.